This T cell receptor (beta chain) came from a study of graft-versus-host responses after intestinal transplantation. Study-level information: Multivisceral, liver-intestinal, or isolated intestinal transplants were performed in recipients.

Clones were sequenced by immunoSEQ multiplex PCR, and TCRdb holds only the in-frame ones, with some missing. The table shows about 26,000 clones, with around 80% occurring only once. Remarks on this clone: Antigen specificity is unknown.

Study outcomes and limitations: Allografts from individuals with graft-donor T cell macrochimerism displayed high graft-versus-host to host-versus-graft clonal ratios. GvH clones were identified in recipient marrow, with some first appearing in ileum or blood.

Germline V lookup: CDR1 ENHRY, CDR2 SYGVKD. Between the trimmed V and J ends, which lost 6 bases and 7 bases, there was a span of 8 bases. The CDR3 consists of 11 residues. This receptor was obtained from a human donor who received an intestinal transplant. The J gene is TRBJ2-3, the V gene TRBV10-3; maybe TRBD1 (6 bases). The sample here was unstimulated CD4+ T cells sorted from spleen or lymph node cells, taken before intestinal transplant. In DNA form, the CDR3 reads TGTGCCATCAGCCAGGGGAATACGCAGTATTTT. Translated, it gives CAISQGNTQYF.